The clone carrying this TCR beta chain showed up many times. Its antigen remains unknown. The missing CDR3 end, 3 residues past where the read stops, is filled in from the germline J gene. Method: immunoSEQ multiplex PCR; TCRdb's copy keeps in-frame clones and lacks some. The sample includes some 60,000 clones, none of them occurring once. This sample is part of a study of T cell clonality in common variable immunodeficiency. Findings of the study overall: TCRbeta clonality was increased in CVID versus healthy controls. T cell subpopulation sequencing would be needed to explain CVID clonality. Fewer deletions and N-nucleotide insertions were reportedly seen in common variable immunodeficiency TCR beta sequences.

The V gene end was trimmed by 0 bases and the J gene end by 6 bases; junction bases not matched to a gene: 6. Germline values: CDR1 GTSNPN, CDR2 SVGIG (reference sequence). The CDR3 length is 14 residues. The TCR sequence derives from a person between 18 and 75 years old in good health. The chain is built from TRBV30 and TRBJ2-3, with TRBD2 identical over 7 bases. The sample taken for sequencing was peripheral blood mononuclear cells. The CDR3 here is CAWSVAGFSDTQYF. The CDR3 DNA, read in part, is TGTGCCTGGAGTGTAGCGGGATTTTCGGATACG.